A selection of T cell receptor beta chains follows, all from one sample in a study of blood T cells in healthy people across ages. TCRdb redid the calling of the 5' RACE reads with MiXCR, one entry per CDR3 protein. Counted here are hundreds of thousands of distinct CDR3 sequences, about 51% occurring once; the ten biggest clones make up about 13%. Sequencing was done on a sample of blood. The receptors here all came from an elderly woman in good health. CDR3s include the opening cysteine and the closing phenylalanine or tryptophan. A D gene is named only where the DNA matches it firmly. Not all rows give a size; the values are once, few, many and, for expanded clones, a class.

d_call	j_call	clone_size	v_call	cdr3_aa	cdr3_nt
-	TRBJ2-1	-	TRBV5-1	CASSGDGVYNEQFF	TGCGCCAGCAGCGGGGACGGCGTCTACAATGAGCAGTTCTTC
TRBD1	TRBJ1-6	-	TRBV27	CASSLSGTGNSPLHF	TGTGCCAGCAGTTTATCCGGGACAGGCAATTCACCCCTCCACTTT
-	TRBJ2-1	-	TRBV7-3	CASSLRARGDEQFF	TGTGCCAGCAGCCTACGAGCCAGGGGGGATGAGCAGTTCTTC
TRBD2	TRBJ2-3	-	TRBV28	CASSSAGGPVDTQYF	TGTGCCAGCAGTTCCGCGGGAGGGCCGGTGGATACGCAGTATTTT
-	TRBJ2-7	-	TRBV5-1	CASSFREGSEQYF	TGCGCCAGCAGCTTCAGAGAGGGATCGGAGCAGTACTTC
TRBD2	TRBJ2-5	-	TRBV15	CTTSRTSGKETQYF	TGTACCACCAGCAGGACTAGCGGGAAGGAGACCCAGTACTTC
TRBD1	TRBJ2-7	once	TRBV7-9	CASSLANQGEREQYF	TGCGCCAGCAGCTTAGCGAATCAGGGGGAGAGGGAGCAGTACTTC
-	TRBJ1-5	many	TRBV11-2	CASSLGHNQPQHF	TGTGCCAGCAGCTTAGGGCACAATCAGCCCCAGCATTTT
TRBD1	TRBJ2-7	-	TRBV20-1	CSAPGQGNWYEQYF	TGCAGTGCTCCAGGACAGGGCAATTGGTACGAGCAGTACTTC
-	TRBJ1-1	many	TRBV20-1	CSARTGHFDTEAFF	TGCAGTGCTAGGACGGGACATTTCGACACTGAAGCTTTCTTT
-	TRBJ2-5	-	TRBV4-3	CASSQDLGNNEQYF	TGCGCCAGCAGCCAAGATCTAGGAAACAATGAGCAGTACTTC
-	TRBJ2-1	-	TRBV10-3	CAITAGNFYNEQFF	TGTGCCATCACCGCAGGGAACTTCTACAATGAGCAGTTCTTC